The 10 T cell receptor beta chains presented below share a single source sample, sequenced in a study of blood T cell repertoires in COVID-19. Produced via immunoSEQ multiplex PCR; TCRdb's table is partial and in-frame only. The data contain 400,000 to 450,000 clones, about nine tenths of them singletons. The specimen was PBMCs or T cells enriched from blood (not recorded which). The receptors shown here come from a young man who had recovered from COVID-19.

The V and J genes are TRBV2 and TRBJ2-1; 7 positions match TRBD1. The germline CDR1 and CDR2 sequences are SNHLY and FYNNEI. CDR3 length: 14 residues. V shed 6 bases, J shed 10 bases, and the junction held 12 bases outside the gene matches. For the CDR3, the DNA is TGTGCCAGCAGATTACTGACAGGGCAATGGGAGCAGTTCTTC. This gives the protein CASRLLTGQWEQFF.

J is TRBJ1-1 and V is TRBV19; D unclear. The CDR3 contains 15 residues. Germline CDR1 is LNHDA and CDR2 is SQIVND (reference sequence). Trimming cost V 6 bases and J 4 bases, with 18 bases left between them. The CDR3 nucleotides read TGTGCCAGTAGCGACCCGGAGGAGGGCCGCACTGAAGCTTTCTTT. Translation: CASSDPEEGRTEAFF.

V gene TRBV7-8 combines with J gene TRBJ2-5, with D perhaps matching TRBD1 (6 bases). The CDR3 has 18 amino acids. V lost 6 bases, J lost 2 bases, and 25 bases lay in between. Looked up from germline, CDR1 is SGHVS and CDR2 is FQNEAQ. For the CDR3, the DNA is TGTGCCAGCAGTCGAAAATCTATTGGGGGCTGGGCACAAGAGACCCAGTACTTC. Protein: CASSRKSIGGWAQETQYF.

This clone was recorded only once. V gene TRBV13 combines with J gene TRBJ2-1; 8 nucleotides line up with TRBD2. CDR3 length: 15 amino acids. Germline V gene data show CDR1 as PRHDT and CDR2 as FYEKMQ (reference sequence). V trimming: 6 bases; J trimming: 0 bases; junction bases outside the gene matches: 4. The CDR3 region has the DNA TGTGCCAGCAGGCCGGGGGGGAGCTCCTACAATGAGCAGTTCTTC. Translating gives CASRPGGSSYNEQFF.

This chain uses TRBV19 with TRBJ2-1; D is unresolved. Germline loops: CDR1 LNHDA, CDR2 SQIVND (reference sequence). V dropped 0 bases and J dropped 7 bases, with 7 bases sitting between them. The CDR3 spans 13 residues. CDR3 bases: TGTGCCAGTAGTATAGATCTTTCGAATGAGCAGTTCTTC. Its protein is CASSIDLSNEQFF.

This rearrangement joins TRBV28 to TRBJ1-5; unclear D gene. Per germline, CDR1 MDHEN and CDR2 SYDVKM. The CDR3 spans 12 residues. The V and J ends lost 5 bases and 4 bases respectively, with 6 bases between them. The CDR3 nucleotides read TGTGCCAGCAGTCAGACTAATCAGCCCCAGCATTTT. It is translated as CASSQTNQPQHF.

The chain links TRBV6-5 to TRBJ2-1; TRBD2 matches 12 bases. Germline CDR1 and CDR2: MNHEY and SVGAGI. Trimming took 4 bases from V and 8 from J; bases not matched to a gene: 3. The CDR3 is made up of 14 amino acids. The CDR3 nucleotides are TGTGCCAGCAGTTGGACTAGCGGGAAGGATGAGCAGTTCTTC. As protein: CASSWTSGKDEQFF.

The chain employs TRBV28 and TRBJ2-1; D gene unclear. The CDR3 runs 13 residues. Per the germline V gene, CDR1 is MDHEN and CDR2 is SYDVKM. The V end was cut by 5 bases, the J end by 6 bases, with 11 bases between. The CDR3 DNA is TGTGCCAGCAGTACGGAGCGTCTCAATGAGCAGTTCTTC. This translates into CASSTERLNEQFF.

J is TRBJ2-7 and V is TRBV5-1; tentative D call: TRBD1 (6 bases). The CDR3 is 17 residues long. V was pared by 2 bases and J by 2 bases, with 20 bases between. Germline V CDR1 and CDR2: SGHRS, YFSETQ. CDR3 amino acids: CASSLRAGGQSPYEQYF. The CDR3 DNA reads as TGCGCCAGCAGCTTACGCGCGGGCGGACAGAGCCCCTACGAGCAGTACTTC.

The chain carries TRBV7-2 and TRBJ1-6; a possible D gene is TRBD1 (5 bases). The CDR3 is 16 amino acids. Trimming shortened V by 5 bases and J by 2 bases, and 13 bases separated the two germline ends. CDR1 is SGHTA, CDR2 FQGNSA, per germline. Written as DNA, the CDR3 is TGTGCCAGCAGCGCCGCTCCCAGGGCCTATAATTCACCCCTCCACTTT. It translates to CASSAAPRAYNSPLHF.